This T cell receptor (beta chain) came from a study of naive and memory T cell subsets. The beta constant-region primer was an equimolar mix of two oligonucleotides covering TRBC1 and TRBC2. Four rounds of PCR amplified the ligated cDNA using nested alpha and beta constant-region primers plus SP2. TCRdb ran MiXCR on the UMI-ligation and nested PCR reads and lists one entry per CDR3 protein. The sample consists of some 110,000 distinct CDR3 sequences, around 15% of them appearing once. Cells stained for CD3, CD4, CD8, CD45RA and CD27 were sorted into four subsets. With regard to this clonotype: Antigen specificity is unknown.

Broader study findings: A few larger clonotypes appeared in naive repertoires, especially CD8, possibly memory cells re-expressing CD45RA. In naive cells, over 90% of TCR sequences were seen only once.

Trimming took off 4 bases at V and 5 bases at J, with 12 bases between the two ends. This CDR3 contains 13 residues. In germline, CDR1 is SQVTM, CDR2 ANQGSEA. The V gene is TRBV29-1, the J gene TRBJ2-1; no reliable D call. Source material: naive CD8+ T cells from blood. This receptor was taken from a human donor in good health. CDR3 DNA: TGCAGCGTTGGTCCTCATTTGAACAATGAGCAGTTCTTC. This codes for CSVGPHLNNEQFF.